The present TCR beta chain was sequenced within a study of beta chain features in type 1 diabetes. cDNA synthesis used the whole RNA isolate, giving expressed TCRB sequences. The method was immunoSEQ multiplex PCR; TCRdb's version includes in-frame clones alone and lacks a portion of them. The table includes approximately 300,000 clones, about 11% detected once. Populations isolated by sorting all had purity greater than 98%. This CDR3 is built from 12 residues. CDR1 is GTSNPN and CDR2 is SVGIG in the germline V gene (reference sequence). Trimming stripped 4 bases from V and 11 bases from J, with 17 bases between.

The sample taken for sequencing was naive CD4+ T cells from blood. The receptor comes from a woman in her 30s in good health. The J gene is TRBJ2-5, the V gene TRBV30; D may be TRBD2 (5 bases). CDR3 region: CAWNRRTEEQYF. Here the CDR3 DNA reads TGTGCCTGGAATAGGAGGACGGAGGAGCAGTACTTC.